These T cell receptor beta chains were read from a single sample in a study of blood T cells in healthy people across ages. MiXCR, run by TCRdb on the 5' RACE reads, gives a single entry per CDR3 protein. The table lists approximately 960,000 distinct CDR3 sequences, almost 30% of them singletons. The same sample was also studied in work on T cells of mothers and their children.

The sequenced sample was blood. The receptors come from a woman in her thirties or forties in good health. Both conserved end residues are part of each CDR3. The order of the fields is CDR3 DNA, CDR3 protein, V gene, J gene, clone size, D gene. The D gene is left open where the match is weak. Only part of the rows carry a size: once, few, many, or a class if the clone is expanded.

CDR3 DNA: TGCGCCAGCACCTCATCCCGAGTTGGGGAGAGGAAAAACACTGAAGCTTTCTTT; CDR3 protein: CASTSSRVGERKNTEAFF; V gene: TRBV4-1; J gene: TRBJ1-1; clone size: NA; D gene: NA
CDR3 DNA: TGTGCCAGCAGTTTATCGCGGTACTGGGTCCATGAGCAGTTCTTC; CDR3 protein: CASSLSRYWVHEQFF; V gene: TRBV28; J gene: TRBJ2-1; clone size: few; D gene: NA
CDR3 DNA: TGTGCCATCAGCCAGTTACTATTCACAGATACGCAGTATTTT; CDR3 protein: CAISQLLFTDTQYF; V gene: TRBV10-3; J gene: TRBJ2-3; clone size: few; D gene: NA
CDR3 DNA: TGTGCCGGCAGCCCCTATTCGGGACAGGAACCATACGAGCAGTACTTC; CDR3 protein: CAGSPYSGQEPYEQYF; V gene: TRBV5-5; J gene: TRBJ2-7; clone size: few; D gene: TRBD1
CDR3 DNA: TGCGCCAGCACCCCGACTAGCGGGGCTACCTACGAGCAGTACTTC; CDR3 protein: CASTPTSGATYEQYF; V gene: TRBV5-1; J gene: TRBJ2-7; clone size: many; D gene: TRBD2
CDR3 DNA: TGCAGTGCACTAAAGGCGGGGGGCCCCTACGAGCAGTACTTC; CDR3 protein: CSALKAGGPYEQYF; V gene: TRBV20-1; J gene: TRBJ2-7; clone size: many; D gene: TRBD2
CDR3 DNA: TGTGCCAGCAGTTACTCGGGCCCTCCCGATGAGCAGTTCTTC; CDR3 protein: CASSYSGPPDEQFF; V gene: TRBV6-5; J gene: TRBJ2-1; clone size: NA; D gene: NA
CDR3 DNA: TGCGCCAGCAGCTACGGGACCAACAATCAGCCCCAGCATTTT; CDR3 protein: CASSYGTNNQPQHF; V gene: TRBV5-1; J gene: TRBJ1-5; clone size: NA; D gene: NA
CDR3 DNA: TGCAGTGCTAGTCCTCTAGCGGAGAATCAAGAGACCCAGTACTTC; CDR3 protein: CSASPLAENQETQYF; V gene: TRBV20-1; J gene: TRBJ2-5; clone size: many; D gene: TRBD2
CDR3 DNA: TGCGCCAGCAGCCAAGATGGGGGGGGGCCTAGGTATGAGCAGTTCTTC; CDR3 protein: CASSQDGGGPRYEQFF; V gene: TRBV4-1; J gene: TRBJ2-1; clone size: few; D gene: NA
CDR3 DNA: TGTGCCAGCAGCCCGCGCAGGGGGCAAAACTATGGCTACACCTTC; CDR3 protein: CASSPRRGQNYGYTF; V gene: TRBV5-5; J gene: TRBJ1-2; clone size: NA; D gene: TRBD1
CDR3 DNA: TGTGCCAGCAGTTCCCATACCACAGGGGCCTACGAGCAGTACTTC; CDR3 protein: CASSSHTTGAYEQYF; V gene: TRBV6-5; J gene: TRBJ2-7; clone size: NA; D gene: TRBD1
CDR3 DNA: TGTGCCAGCAGTTACTCAACGGACGGTGCCTATGGCTACACCTTC; CDR3 protein: CASSYSTDGAYGYTF; V gene: TRBV6-2/TRBV6-3; J gene: TRBJ1-2; clone size: NA; D gene: NA
CDR3 DNA: TGTGCCAGCAGCGTCGACAGGGGGATGCCCTACGAGCAGTACTTC; CDR3 protein: CASSVDRGMPYEQYF; V gene: TRBV9; J gene: TRBJ2-7; clone size: many; D gene: TRBD1
CDR3 DNA: TGTGCCAGCAGCTTAGGGCGGGGGGGGGCCAATGAGCAGTTCTTC; CDR3 protein: CASSLGRGGANEQFF; V gene: TRBV7-6; J gene: TRBJ2-1; clone size: NA; D gene: TRBD2
CDR3 DNA: TGCAGCGTTGTTTCGGGGGTAGGTCCCCAGCATTTT; CDR3 protein: CSVVSGVGPQHF; V gene: TRBV29-1; J gene: TRBJ1-5; clone size: NA; D gene: NA
CDR3 DNA: TGTGCCAGCAGCGTAACGGGGGCGGACTATAATTCACCCCTCCACTTT; CDR3 protein: CASSVTGADYNSPLHF; V gene: TRBV9; J gene: TRBJ1-6; clone size: NA; D gene: NA
CDR3 DNA: TGCAGCGTTAACAGCGGGGGGGTCACAGATACGCAGTATTTT; CDR3 protein: CSVNSGGVTDTQYF; V gene: TRBV29-1; J gene: TRBJ2-3; clone size: few; D gene: TRBD2
CDR3 DNA: TGCGCCAGCAGCTTGGTGGGGGCTAGCTCCTACAATGAGCAGTTCTTC; CDR3 protein: CASSLVGASSYNEQFF; V gene: TRBV5-1; J gene: TRBJ2-1; clone size: many; D gene: NA
CDR3 DNA: TGTGCCAGCTCACCACTCGGCCCCAACAGGGCTTCCTACGAGCAGTACTTC; CDR3 protein: CASSPLGPNRASYEQYF; V gene: TRBV18; J gene: TRBJ2-7; clone size: few; D gene: NA
CDR3 DNA: TGTGCCAGCAGCCAAGGCAGACCGTCTAATGAAAAACTGTTTTTT; CDR3 protein: CASSQGRPSNEKLFF; V gene: TRBV3-1; J gene: TRBJ1-4; clone size: few; D gene: NA
CDR3 DNA: TGTGCCAGCAGCAAAAGACAGGGTAACGAGCAGTACTTC; CDR3 protein: CASSKRQGNEQYF; V gene: TRBV27; J gene: TRBJ2-7; clone size: many; D gene: TRBD1
CDR3 DNA: TGTGCTAGTGGTTTGGATCACAGGGGGCTCGGGGAGCTGTTTTTT; CDR3 protein: CASGLDHRGLGELFF; V gene: TRBV12-5; J gene: TRBJ2-2; clone size: NA; D gene: TRBD1
CDR3 DNA: TGCAGCGTTGCGGGGCAGGGAACCTACAATGAGCAGTTCTTC; CDR3 protein: CSVAGQGTYNEQFF; V gene: TRBV29-1; J gene: TRBJ2-1; clone size: many; D gene: NA
CDR3 DNA: TGTGCCAGCAGCTCAAGGGTGGGGAGGATGGAGACCCAGTACTTC; CDR3 protein: CASSSRVGRMETQYF; V gene: TRBV7-9; J gene: TRBJ2-5; clone size: few; D gene: NA
CDR3 DNA: TGTGCCAGCAGTTACGGGACACCCCCGGGCAATGAGCAGTTCTTC; CDR3 protein: CASSYGTPPGNEQFF; V gene: TRBV6-2/TRBV6-3; J gene: TRBJ2-1; clone size: NA; D gene: NA
CDR3 DNA: TGTGCCAGCAGCTTAGTCCTGGGGGCGCGAGAGACCCAGTTCTTC; CDR3 protein: CASSLVLGARETQFF; V gene: TRBV7-2; J gene: TRBJ2-1; clone size: NA; D gene: NA
CDR3 DNA: TGCAGCGTTGCTGCTACTAGCGCTCCCGGGGATACGCAGTATTTT; CDR3 protein: CSVAATSAPGDTQYF; V gene: TRBV29-1; J gene: TRBJ2-3; clone size: NA; D gene: TRBD2
CDR3 DNA: TGCGCCAGCAGCTCCGAGGGGGGAAGCTCCTACAATGAGCAGTACTTC; CDR3 protein: CASSSEGGSSYNEQYF; V gene: TRBV5-1; J gene: TRBJ2-7; clone size: NA; D gene: NA
CDR3 DNA: TGCGCCAGCAGCCCCGGGACAGCCTACGAGCAGTACTTC; CDR3 protein: CASSPGTAYEQYF; V gene: TRBV6-5; J gene: TRBJ2-7; clone size: many; D gene: TRBD1
CDR3 DNA: TGTGCCAGCAGTTTAGCTTTGGGCAGGAATGAAAAACTGTTTTTT; CDR3 protein: CASSLALGRNEKLFF; V gene: TRBV12-3/TRBV12-4; J gene: TRBJ1-4; clone size: NA; D gene: NA
CDR3 DNA: TGCGCCAGCAGCCAAGTAGGAATGGTACCGGAAAAACTGTTTTTT; CDR3 protein: CASSQVGMVPEKLFF; V gene: TRBV4-1; J gene: TRBJ1-4; clone size: NA; D gene: NA
CDR3 DNA: TGTGCCAGCAGTGAAGCCTGGACAGGGCGCCTCTATGGCTACACCTTC; CDR3 protein: CASSEAWTGRLYGYTF; V gene: TRBV6-1; J gene: TRBJ1-2; clone size: many; D gene: TRBD1
CDR3 DNA: TGTGCCAGCAGCCCGCCGGGACAGAATAATCAGCCCCAGCATTTT; CDR3 protein: CASSPPGQNNQPQHF; V gene: TRBV3-1; J gene: TRBJ1-5; clone size: NA; D gene: TRBD1
CDR3 DNA: TGTGCCAGCAGTTCGCCGGGACAGGGAAACAATGAGCAGTTCTTC; CDR3 protein: CASSSPGQGNNEQFF; V gene: TRBV28; J gene: TRBJ2-1; clone size: NA; D gene: TRBD1
CDR3 DNA: TGCGCCAGCAGCTTGGCCTCAAGACTAAGAGCTAACTATGGCTACACCTTC; CDR3 protein: CASSLASRLRANYGYTF; V gene: TRBV5-1; J gene: TRBJ1-2; clone size: many; D gene: NA
CDR3 DNA: TGTGCCAGCAGCTCAATCGGACAGGTAACCAATGAGCAGTACTTC; CDR3 protein: CASSSIGQVTNEQYF; V gene: TRBV11-3; J gene: TRBJ2-5; clone size: NA; D gene: TRBD1
CDR3 DNA: TGTGCCAGCAGAAGAGACACCTTAAACTATGGCTACACCTTC; CDR3 protein: CASRRDTLNYGYTF; V gene: TRBV12-3/TRBV12-4; J gene: TRBJ1-2; clone size: many; D gene: NA
CDR3 DNA: TGCAGTGCTAGGCGATTAGCGGGGGCCCAAGAGACCCAGTACTTC; CDR3 protein: CSARRLAGAQETQYF; V gene: TRBV20-1; J gene: TRBJ2-5; clone size: few; D gene: TRBD2
CDR3 DNA: TGTGCCAGCAGTTTTACCGGGGCAAAGCAGTACTTC; CDR3 protein: CASSFTGAKQYF; V gene: TRBV28; J gene: TRBJ2-7; clone size: few; D gene: NA
CDR3 DNA: TGCAGTGCTAGAGACGGCGGCAACTATGGCTACACCTTC; CDR3 protein: CSARDGGNYGYTF; V gene: TRBV20-1; J gene: TRBJ1-2; clone size: few; D gene: NA
CDR3 DNA: TGTGCCAGCAGTGCCAGCCTTGACGAGCAGTACTTC; CDR3 protein: CASSASLDEQYF; V gene: TRBV12-3/TRBV12-4; J gene: TRBJ2-7; clone size: many; D gene: NA
CDR3 DNA: TGTGCCAGCAGCTTGGCAGGGGGCAACTACGAGCAGTACTTC; CDR3 protein: CASSLAGGNYEQYF; V gene: TRBV7-2; J gene: TRBJ2-7; clone size: many; D gene: TRBD1
CDR3 DNA: TGTGCCAGCAGACTGGACAGGGGGCAAGAGACCCAGTACTTC; CDR3 protein: CASRLDRGQETQYF; V gene: TRBV7-9; J gene: TRBJ2-5; clone size: many; D gene: TRBD1
CDR3 DNA: TGCAGTGCCCTTGACAGAGGTCCCTACGAGCAGTACTTC; CDR3 protein: CSALDRGPYEQYF; V gene: TRBV20-1; J gene: TRBJ2-7; clone size: many; D gene: NA
CDR3 DNA: TGCGCCAGCAGGGAAAGACAGGGTTACACTGAAGCTTTCTTT; CDR3 protein: CASRERQGYTEAFF; V gene: TRBV5-1; J gene: TRBJ1-1; clone size: NA; D gene: TRBD1
CDR3 DNA: TGTGCCAGCAGCCTTACAGGGAACGAGCAGTACTTC; CDR3 protein: CASSLTGNEQYF; V gene: TRBV7-9; J gene: TRBJ2-7; clone size: many; D gene: NA
CDR3 DNA: TGTGCCAGCAGCCTAAGTTATTCCTACGAGCAGTACTTC; CDR3 protein: CASSLSYSYEQYF; V gene: TRBV6-5; J gene: TRBJ2-7; clone size: many; D gene: NA
CDR3 DNA: TGCGTCAGCAGCGACGGGAACACTGAAGCTTTCTTT; CDR3 protein: CVSSDGNTEAFF; V gene: TRBV5-1; J gene: TRBJ1-1; clone size: few; D gene: NA
CDR3 DNA: TGCGCCAGCAGCCCTCAGGGCCCCGTAATAGGGAATGAGCAGTTCTTC; CDR3 protein: CASSPQGPVIGNEQFF; V gene: TRBV5-1; J gene: TRBJ2-1; clone size: NA; D gene: NA
CDR3 DNA: TGTGCCGCGGCGGGGGTTTCCTACGAGCAGTACTTC; CDR3 protein: CAAAGVSYEQYF; V gene: TRBV7-9; J gene: TRBJ2-7; clone size: NA; D gene: TRBD2
CDR3 DNA: TGCGCCAGCAGCTTGGGAGGGGAGTGGGCCAACGTCCTGACTTTC; CDR3 protein: CASSLGGEWANVLTF; V gene: TRBV5-1; J gene: TRBJ2-6; clone size: NA; D gene: NA
CDR3 DNA: TGCGCCAGCAGCTTGGGTCCTGGGGCCCATGCAGATACGCAGTATTTT; CDR3 protein: CASSLGPGAHADTQYF; V gene: TRBV5-1; J gene: TRBJ2-3; clone size: NA; D gene: NA